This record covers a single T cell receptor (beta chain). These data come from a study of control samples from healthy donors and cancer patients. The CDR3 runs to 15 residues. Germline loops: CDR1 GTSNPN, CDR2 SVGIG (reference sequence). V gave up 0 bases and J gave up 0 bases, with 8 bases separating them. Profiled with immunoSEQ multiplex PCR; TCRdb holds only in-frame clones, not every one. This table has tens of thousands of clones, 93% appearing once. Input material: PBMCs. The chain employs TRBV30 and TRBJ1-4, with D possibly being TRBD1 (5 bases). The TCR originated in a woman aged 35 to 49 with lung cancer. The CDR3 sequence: CAWSVGGATNEKLFF. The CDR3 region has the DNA TGTGCCTGGAGTGTGGGAGGGGCAACTAATGAAAAACTGTTTTTT.